This T cell receptor beta chain appears in the sequencing data of a study of blood T cell repertoires in COVID-19. Background on the study: Sites in the United States, Italy and Spain provided acute and convalescent COVID-19 samples. Sources were T cells, B-cell-depleted T cells, or PBMCs; the material itself was cDNA or gDNA.

Authors' analysis steps: Reference gene primers were amplified, and this amplification served to estimate nucleated cell counts. Clones were read by immunoSEQ multiplex PCR, and TCRdb kept only the in-frame ones, dropping some. Clonal size and the V and J genes are those of that table, whereas D and trimming came from the DNA. This table has roughly 250,000 clones, roughly 80% appearing once. V was cut by 0 bases and J by 0 bases, with 16 bases left in between. CDR1 and CDR2 from the germline V gene are MGHDK and SYGVNS. The CDR3 runs 18 residues. V and J are TRBV25-1 and TRBJ2-3; D is ambiguous. Sequences were obtained from peripheral blood. The source is a woman over 75 with active or convalescent COVID-19. CDR3 protein: CASSEYRPSILSTDTQYF. Written as DNA, the CDR3 is TGTGCCAGCAGTGAATATCGTCCGAGTATACTCAGCACAGATACGCAGTATTTT.